Following are 30 T cell receptor beta chains from one sample sequenced in a study of T cells in Graves' hyperthyroidism and ophthalmopathy. RNA transcripts provided the source from which TCR beta CDR3 regions were amplified. First-round RT-PCR of the TCR CDR3 relied on the HTBI primer set. TCRdb recomputed calls from the multiplex PCR reads with MiXCR, one row per CDR3 protein. The sample has some 560,000 distinct CDR3 sequences, around 15% seen once. What was sequenced was blood. The receptor set was obtained from a middle-aged woman with Graves' hyperthyroidism.

This clonotype appeared many times. The V and J genes are TRBV7-2 and TRBJ2-4; D not resolved. This CDR3 has 14 residues. Germline lookup yields CDR1 SGHTA and CDR2 FQGNSA. V gave up 1 base and J gave up 10 bases, with 14 bases separating them. CDR3 sequence (DNA): TGTGCCAGCAGCTTAGGCGAACAAGTGGGGATTCAGTACTTC. It translates to CASSLGEQVGIQYF.

This rearrangement joins TRBV29-1 to TRBJ2-3, with 7 nucleotides matching TRBD2. The trim removed 2 bases at V and 4 bases at J, leaving 9 bases unmatched. The CDR3 consists of 15 residues. CDR1 is SQVTM and CDR2 is ANQGSEA in the germline V gene. The CDR3, as DNA: TGCAGCGTTGAAATTTGGGGGGGAGGGGCAGATACGCAGTATTTT. It specifies CSVEIWGGGADTQYF.

This clonotype was found a few times. V and J are TRBV5-5 and TRBJ2-3, with 7 bases that match TRBD2. The V and J ends lost 4 bases and 6 bases, in that order; junction bases with no gene match: 8. CDR3 size: 14 residues. CDR1 is SGHKS, CDR2 YYEKEE, per germline (reference sequence). In DNA form, the CDR3 reads TGTGCCAGCAGCCCTGGACTAGGGGTGGATACGCAGTATTTT. It is translated as CASSPGLGVDTQYF.

Many counts were recorded for this clonotype. The chain carries TRBV5-5 and TRBJ1-1; the D is unclear. Germline loops: CDR1 SGHKS, CDR2 YYEKEE (reference sequence). The length of the CDR3 is 13 residues. Deletions cut 1 base from V and 7 bases from J, with 11 bases between. The DNA of the CDR3 is TGTGCCAGCAGCTTGCTTTTTAAAGATGAAGCTTTCTTT. This translates into CASSLLFKDEAFF.

This clonotype was seen many times. V gene TRBV2 combines with J gene TRBJ2-1; 7 positions agree with TRBD2. Germline CDR1 SNHLY, CDR2 FYNNEI. The CDR3 loop spans 15 amino acids. V lost 4 bases, J lost 6 bases, and 9 bases stayed unmatched. CDR3 protein: CASSVGGTNPNEQFF. CDR3 in DNA: TGTGCCAGCAGTGTTGGGGGGACTAACCCCAATGAGCAGTTCTTC.

CDR3 bases: TGTGCCAGCAGGGGACAGGGGGCGATATCACCCCTCCACTTT. This translates into CASRGQGAISPLHF. The V gene is TRBV6-1, the J gene TRBJ1-6; 12 nucleotides agree with TRBD1. Germline CDR1 MNHNS, CDR2 SASEGT. This CDR3 is built from 14 residues. Trimming took 6 bases from V and 10 from J; bases not matched to a gene: 4.

Only a few counts were recorded for this clonotype. The rearrangement links TRBV6-1 to TRBJ2-2; the match to TRBD1 covers 7 bases. Per the germline V gene, CDR1 is MNHNS and CDR2 is SASEGT. With 2 bases clipped from V and 2 bases from J, the junction kept 2 bases outside the gene matches. This CDR3 region has 15 residues. For the CDR3, the DNA is TGTGCCAGCAGTGAATTAGGGGGCAACACCGGGGAGCTGTTTTTT. Residues: CASSELGGNTGELFF.

This clonotype was counted at least ten times. V gene TRBV5-6 combines with J gene TRBJ2-2; D gene ambiguous. There are 16 residues in the CDR3. V lost 1 base and J lost 0, with 10 bases in between. Germline V CDR1 and CDR2: SGHDT, YYEEEE. The CDR3, as DNA: TGTGCCAGCAGCTTGCTAACAACGGCGAACACCGGGGAGCTGTTTTTT. Translating gives CASSLLTTANTGELFF.

A remark on this clonotype: A single base separates this from a much larger clone, so it may be a read error. The chain has TRBV3-1 and TRBJ2-2, with a weak D call TRBD2 (6 bases). The CDR3 contains 15 residues. Looked up from germline, CDR1 is LGHDT and CDR2 is YNNKEL (reference sequence). This CDR3 reads CASSPSVANAGELFF. CDR3 DNA sequence: TGTGCCAGCAGCCCTAGCGTAGCGAACGCCGGGGAGCTGTTTTTT.

This clonotype appeared many times. This chain uses TRBV12-3 or TRBV12-4 with TRBJ2-7; no definite D call. Trimming took 1 base from V and 4 from J, leaving 8 bases between them. The CDR3 spans 13 residues. The chain's CDR3 is CASSLVGEYEQYF. CDR3 DNA sequence: TGTGCCAGCAGTTTAGTAGGCGAGTACGAGCAGTACTTC.

About this clonotype: With a much larger clone just one base away, this may be a read error. This chain connects TRBV5-1 to TRBJ1-1, with D possibly matching TRBD1 (5 bases). Looked up from germline, CDR1 is SGHRS and CDR2 is YFSETQ. The CDR3 is made up of 14 amino acids. The V end was cut by 4 bases, the J end by 6 bases, with 16 bases between. For the CDR3, the DNA is TGCGCCAGCAGCGCCTCGGGGGGTTACGCTGAAGCTTTCTTT. The encoded protein is CASSASGGYAEAFF.

This clonotype was seen many times. V gene TRBV11-1 combines with J gene TRBJ2-7; D might be TRBD1 or TRBD2, each matching 5 bases. V dropped 0 bases and J dropped 4 bases, with 13 bases sitting between them. The germline gives CDR1 SGHAT, CDR2 FQDESV (reference sequence). This CDR3 contains 15 residues. DNA for the CDR3: TGTGCCAGCAGCTTAGCTCCCAGGGACCGGTACGAGCAGTACTTC. This sequence encodes CASSLAPRDRYEQYF. The variable domain in full, completed from reference TRBV11-1 and TRBJ2-7, reads EAEVAQSPRYKITEKSQAVAFWCDPISGHATLYWYRQILGQGPELLVQFQDESVVDDSQLPKDRFSAERLKGVDSTLKIQPAELGDSAMYLCASSLAPRDRYEQYFGPGTRLTVT.

This clonotype was seen at least ten times. The J gene is TRBJ2-7, the V gene TRBV6-1; D is perhaps TRBD1 (5 bases). The CDR3 is made up of 15 amino acids. Trimming removed 1 base at V and 3 bases at J, with 13 bases between. Germline CDR1 and CDR2: MNHNS and SASEGT. In DNA, the CDR3 is TGTGCCAGCAGTGAAGGGCACCAGGGTAGCTACGAGCAGTACTTC. It yields the protein CASSEGHQGSYEQYF.

J is TRBJ2-1 and V is TRBV30; TRBD2 agrees at 10 bases. CDR1 and CDR2 (germline): GTSNPN, SVGIG (reference sequence). The J segment lost 3 bases and the V segment lost 3 bases, leaving 5 bases of the junction unmatched. The CDR3 extends over 15 amino acids. CDR3 residues: CAWRRERGGYNEQFF. In DNA form, the CDR3 reads TGTGCCTGGAGACGAGAGCGGGGGGGCTACAATGAGCAGTTCTTC.

This clonotype has just one count. With a much larger clone just one base away, this may be a read error. The V gene is TRBV28, the J gene TRBJ1-2; D gene unclear. The CDR3 consists of 13 residues. CDR1 and CDR2 (germline): MDHEN, SYDVKM. V was trimmed by 3 bases and J by 7 bases, leaving 12 bases between them. In DNA form, the CDR3 reads TGTGCCAGCAGTTTTAAGGGTCGGACTGGCTACACCTTC. It specifies CASSFKGRTGYTF.

The genes are TRBV19 and TRBJ2-3, with TRBD1 matching over 7 bases. The V segment lost 3 bases and the J segment 2 bases; nucleotides outside the gene matches: 8. This CDR3 has 16 residues. Germline CDR1 reads LNHDA; CDR2 reads SQIVND (reference sequence). The CDR3 is CASSIGIGTDTDTQYF. CDR3 DNA: TGTGCCAGTAGTATTGGTATAGGGACAGACACAGATACGCAGTATTTT.

Ten or more counts support this clonotype. Germline is not matched at one junction end, which may reflect a read error. The genes are TRBV5-1 and TRBJ2-2, with TRBD2 matching over 11 bases. Germline CDR1 reads SGHRS; CDR2 reads YFSETQ. The CDR3 consists of 16 residues. The CDR3 reads CASSLGLAGNTGELFF. CDR3 DNA sequence: TGTGCCAGCAGCTTAGGACTAGCGGGGAACACCGGGGAGCTGTTTTTT.

This clonotype was detected ten times or more. This rearrangement joins TRBV29-1 to TRBJ2-5; 7 nucleotides match TRBD1. CDR1 is SQVTM, CDR2 ANQGSEA, per germline. This CDR3 region has 14 residues. Unmatched junction bases numbered 11, after V lost 5 bases and J lost 5 bases. The CDR3 sequence is CSVQRQGKRETQYF. CDR3 coding DNA: TGCAGCGTTCAACGACAGGGCAAGAGGGAGACCCAGTACTTC.

The rearrangement uses TRBV29-1 and TRBJ2-2; 12 bases agree with TRBD2. This CDR3 contains 15 residues. The germline V gene encodes CDR1 SQVTM and CDR2 ANQGSEA. Unmatched junction bases numbered 2, after V lost 5 bases and J lost 1 base. The CDR3 loop reads CSVRTSGENTGELFF. In nucleotides, the CDR3 is TGCAGCGTTAGGACTAGCGGGGAGAACACCGGGGAGCTGTTTTTT.

This clonotype has a handful of counts. The J gene is TRBJ2-1, the V gene TRBV7-2, with unresolved D. V lost 6 bases to trimming and J lost 8 bases, with 8 bases between them. Germline CDR1 and CDR2: SGHTA and FQGNSA. The length of the CDR3 is 11 residues. The CDR3: CASRVSYEQFF. CDR3 in DNA: TGTGCCAGCAGGGTCTCGTATGAGCAGTTCTTC. Drawing the rest from reference TRBV7-2 and TRBJ2-1, the complete variable domain is GAGVSQSPSNKVTEKGKDVELRCDPISGHTALYWYRQSLGQGLEFLIYFQGNSAPDKSGLPSDRFSAERTGGSVSTLTIQRTQQEDSAVYLCASRVSYEQFFGPGTRLTVL.

The J gene is TRBJ2-2, the V gene TRBV9; the match to TRBD2 covers 7 bases. The V and J ends lost 0 bases and 5 bases, in that order; junction bases with no gene match: 7. CDR1 is SGDLS, CDR2 YYNGEE, per germline. The CDR3 is made up of 16 amino acids. The CDR3 sequence is CASSVVTGGTTGELFF. CDR3 DNA: TGTGCCAGCAGCGTAGTCACCGGGGGGACTACCGGGGAGCTGTTTTTT.

This chain connects TRBV29-1 to TRBJ2-7, with D perhaps TRBD2 (6 bases). V was pared by 4 bases and J by 1 base, with 11 bases between. The CDR3 sequence is 13 residues long. Germline values: CDR1 SQVTM, CDR2 ANQGSEA. The CDR3: CSVGGGGSYEQYF. The DNA for the CDR3 is TGCAGCGTTGGGGGTGGGGGGTCCTACGAGCAGTACTTC.

This clonotype was picked up a small number of times. The rearrangement uses TRBV6-1 and TRBJ2-7; 7 nucleotides line up with TRBD1. After removal of 5 bases from V and 2 bases from J, the junction contained 6 bases not matched to a gene. The V gene's germline CDR1 is MNHNS and CDR2 SASEGT. The CDR3 extends over 14 amino acids. In DNA, the CDR3 is TGTGCCAGCAGTTATGGACAGGACACCTACGAGCAGTACTTC. Translation: CASSYGQDTYEQYF.

This sequence joins TRBV4-1 and TRBJ2-5; 7 bases fit TRBD1. V was clipped by 1 base and J by 0 bases; unmatched bases: 5. The CDR3 runs 16 residues. From germline, CDR1 is MGHRA and CDR2 YSYEKL. As DNA, the CDR3 is TGCGCCAGCAGCCAAGGTGGGGGACAGAACCAAGAGACCCAGTACTTC. Translating it yields CASSQGGGQNQETQYF.

This clonotype came up many times. This chain links TRBV5-5 with TRBJ2-1; D may be TRBD2 (5 bases). The CDR3 consists of 15 residues. Germline V gene sequence: CDR1 SGHKS, CDR2 YYEKEE (reference sequence). The V gene lost 4 bases and the J gene lost 0 bases, with 11 bases spanning the gap. CDR3 region: CASSKSGSSYNEQFF. CDR3 in DNA: TGTGCCAGCAGCAAAAGCGGCAGCTCCTACAATGAGCAGTTCTTC.

This clonotype has ten or more counts. V gene TRBV5-1 combines with J gene TRBJ2-7; TRBD2 matches 9 bases. V lost 3 bases, J lost 7 bases, and 11 bases stayed unmatched. Germline-derived CDR1 and CDR2 are SGHRS and YFSETQ. The CDR3 consists of 15 residues. The CDR3 protein is CASSWAAGGQGEQYF. In nucleotides, the CDR3 is TGCGCCAGCAGCTGGGCGGCGGGAGGGCAAGGAGAGCAGTACTTC.

This clonotype was recorded many times. V gene TRBV7-9 combines with J gene TRBJ2-3; D is perhaps TRBD2 (6 bases). V lost 2 bases to trimming and J lost 5 bases, with 14 bases between them. CDR3 length: 15 residues. Germline lookup yields CDR1 SEHNR and CDR2 FQNEAQ (reference sequence). The CDR3 sequence: CASSLLGGAGDTQYF. The CDR3 DNA reads TGTGCCAGCAGCTTATTGGGGGGAGCGGGAGATACGCAGTATTTT.

This chain uses TRBV12-3 or TRBV12-4 with TRBJ2-1, with 7 bases matching TRBD1. This CDR3 is 16 amino acids long. J gave up 1 base and V 6 bases, and 9 bases lay outside the gene matches. Written as DNA, the CDR3 is TGTGCCAGCAGCACGTGGACAGGCCGGTCCTACAATGAGCAGTTCTTC. This gives the protein CASSTWTGRSYNEQFF.

There are many counts of this clonotype. The chain links TRBV28 to TRBJ2-5; 10 bases line up with TRBD1. CDR1 MDHEN and CDR2 SYDVKM come from the germline V gene. V lost 6 bases, J lost 2 bases, and 15 bases stayed unmatched. The CDR3 runs 18 residues. The CDR3 loop reads CASSRRYWTGGDQETQYF. The DNA for the CDR3 is TGTGCCAGCAGCCGAAGATACTGGACAGGGGGGGATCAAGAGACCCAGTACTTC.

In its sample, this clonotype was seen many times. The chain couples TRBV2 to TRBJ2-7, with TRBD1 matching over 9 bases. The CDR3 loop spans 14 amino acids. V gave up 6 bases and J gave up 3 bases; unmatched junction bases: 6. The germline V gene encodes CDR1 SNHLY and CDR2 FYNNEI. CDR3 sequence reads: CASRTGTGRYEQYF. CDR3 DNA sequence: TGTGCCAGCAGGACCGGGACAGGGCGCTACGAGCAGTACTTC.